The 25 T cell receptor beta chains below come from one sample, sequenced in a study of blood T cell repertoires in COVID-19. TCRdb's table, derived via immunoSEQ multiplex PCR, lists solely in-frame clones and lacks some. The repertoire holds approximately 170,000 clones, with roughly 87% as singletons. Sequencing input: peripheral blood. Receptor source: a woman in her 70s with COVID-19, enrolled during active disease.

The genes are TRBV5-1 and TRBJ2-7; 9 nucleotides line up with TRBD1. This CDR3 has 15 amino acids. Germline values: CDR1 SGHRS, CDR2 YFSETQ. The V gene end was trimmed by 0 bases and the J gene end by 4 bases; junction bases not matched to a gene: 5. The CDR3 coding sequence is TGCGCCAGCAGCTTGGCCGGACAGGGGTTTTACGAGCAGTACTTC. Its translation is CASSLAGQGFYEQYF. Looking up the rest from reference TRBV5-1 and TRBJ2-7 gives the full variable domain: KAGVTQTPRYLIKTRGQQVTLSCSPISGHRSVSWYQQTPGQGLQFLFEYFSETQRNKGNFPGRFSGRQFSNSRSEMNVSTLELGDSALYLCASSLAGQGFYEQYFGPGTRLTVT.

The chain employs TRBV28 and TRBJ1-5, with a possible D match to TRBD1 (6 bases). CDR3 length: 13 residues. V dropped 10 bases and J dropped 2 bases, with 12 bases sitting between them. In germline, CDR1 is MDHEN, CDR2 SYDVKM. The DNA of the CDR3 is TGTGCCATAAAAGGACAGCGCAATCAGCCCCAGCATTTT. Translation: CAIKGQRNQPQHF.

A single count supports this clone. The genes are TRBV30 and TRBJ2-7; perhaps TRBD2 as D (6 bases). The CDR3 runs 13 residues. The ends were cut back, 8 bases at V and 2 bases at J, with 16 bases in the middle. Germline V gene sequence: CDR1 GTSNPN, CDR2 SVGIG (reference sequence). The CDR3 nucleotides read TGTGCCGGAGGGCCATCGCCCACCTACGAGCAGTACTTC. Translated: CAGGPSPTYEQYF.

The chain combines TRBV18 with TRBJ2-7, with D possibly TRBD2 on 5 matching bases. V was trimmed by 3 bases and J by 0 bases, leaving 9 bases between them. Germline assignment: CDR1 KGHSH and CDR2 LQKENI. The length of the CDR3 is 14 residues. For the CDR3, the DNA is TGTGCCAGCTCACCCGGACGGGGCTCCTACGAGCAGTACTTC. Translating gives CASSPGRGSYEQYF.

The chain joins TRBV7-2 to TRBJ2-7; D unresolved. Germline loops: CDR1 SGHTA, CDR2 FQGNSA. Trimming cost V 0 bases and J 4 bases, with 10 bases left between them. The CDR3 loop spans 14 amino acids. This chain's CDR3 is CASSLAEEKYEQYF. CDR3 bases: TGTGCCAGCAGCTTAGCAGAAGAGAAGTACGAGCAGTACTTC.

The CDR3 region has the DNA TGTGCCACGCGGACAGGGGGCGACTACGAGCAGTACTTC. Residues: CATRTGGDYEQYF. The chain employs TRBV7-9 and TRBJ2-7; 11 nucleotides agree with TRBD1. CDR3 size: 13 residues. Germline CDR1 reads SEHNR; CDR2 reads FQNEAQ (reference sequence). After removal of 10 bases from V and 3 bases from J, the junction contained 5 bases not matched to a gene.

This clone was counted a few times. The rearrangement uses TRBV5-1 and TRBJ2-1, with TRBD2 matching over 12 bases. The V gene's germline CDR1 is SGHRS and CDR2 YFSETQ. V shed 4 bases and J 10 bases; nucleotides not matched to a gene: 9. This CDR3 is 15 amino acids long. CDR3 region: CASSPVTSGSVEQFF. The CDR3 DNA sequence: TGCGCCAGCAGCCCGGTGACTAGCGGGAGTGTGGAGCAGTTCTTC.

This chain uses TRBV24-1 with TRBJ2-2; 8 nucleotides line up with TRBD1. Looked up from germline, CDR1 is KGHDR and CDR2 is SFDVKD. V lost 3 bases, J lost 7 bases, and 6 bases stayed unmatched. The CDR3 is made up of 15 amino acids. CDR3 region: CATSDPTGGIGELFF. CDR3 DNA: TGTGCCACCAGTGATCCTACAGGGGGTATCGGGGAGCTGTTTTTT.

This CDR3 is CASSLLARSEQFF. The CDR3 DNA follows: TGTGCCAGCAGCCTCTTAGCGCGAAGTGAGCAGTTCTTC. V usage is TRBV7-9 and J usage is TRBJ2-1; perhaps TRBD2 as D (5 bases). This CDR3 is 13 amino acids long. The germline V gene encodes CDR1 SEHNR and CDR2 FQNEAQ (reference sequence). V lost 5 bases and J 9 bases, leaving 14 bases between the germline ends.

The CDR3: CASSQGGSHEQFF. The CDR3 bases are TGTGCCAGCAGCCAGGGGGGGTCCCATGAGCAGTTCTTC. V and J are TRBV3-1 (or the pseudogene TRBV3-2) and TRBJ2-1, with TRBD2 matching over 7 bases. CDR1 and CDR2 (germline): LGHDT, YNNKEL (reference sequence). This CDR3 is 13 amino acids long. Germline trimming cut 3 bases from V and 8 bases from J; bases unmatched to any gene: 4.

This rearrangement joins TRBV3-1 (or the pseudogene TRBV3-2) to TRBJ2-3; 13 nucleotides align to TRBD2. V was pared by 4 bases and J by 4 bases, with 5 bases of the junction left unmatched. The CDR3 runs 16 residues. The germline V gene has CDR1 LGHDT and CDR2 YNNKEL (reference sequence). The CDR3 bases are TGTGCCAGCAGCCTTCGGACTAGCGGGAGTGCAGATACGCAGTATTTT. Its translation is CASSLRTSGSADTQYF.

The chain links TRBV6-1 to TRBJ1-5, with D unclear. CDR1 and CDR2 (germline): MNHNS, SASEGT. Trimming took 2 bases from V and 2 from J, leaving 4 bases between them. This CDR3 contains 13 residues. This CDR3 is CASSEPGNQPQHF. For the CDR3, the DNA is TGTGCCAGCAGTGAACCTGGCAATCAGCCCCAGCATTTT.

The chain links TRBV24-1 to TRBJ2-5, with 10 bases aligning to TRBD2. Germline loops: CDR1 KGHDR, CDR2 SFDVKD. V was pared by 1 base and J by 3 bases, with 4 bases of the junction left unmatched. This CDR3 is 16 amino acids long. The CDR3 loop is CATSDFQREGEETQYF. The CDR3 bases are TGTGCCACCAGTGATTTCCAGCGGGAGGGCGAAGAGACCCAGTACTTC.

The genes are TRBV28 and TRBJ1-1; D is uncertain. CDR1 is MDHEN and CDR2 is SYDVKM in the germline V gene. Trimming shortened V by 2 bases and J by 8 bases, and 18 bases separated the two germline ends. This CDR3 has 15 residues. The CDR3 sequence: CASSLERLDSLEAFF. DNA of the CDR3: TGTGCCAGCAGTTTAGAGAGGCTCGATTCATTGGAAGCTTTCTTT.

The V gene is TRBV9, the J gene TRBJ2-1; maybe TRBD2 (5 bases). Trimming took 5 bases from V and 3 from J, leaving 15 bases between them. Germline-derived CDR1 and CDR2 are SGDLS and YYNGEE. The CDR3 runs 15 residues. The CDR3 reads CASSQAVAGYNEQFF. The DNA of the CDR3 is TGTGCCAGCAGTCAAGCAGTGGCGGGCTACAATGAGCAGTTCTTC.

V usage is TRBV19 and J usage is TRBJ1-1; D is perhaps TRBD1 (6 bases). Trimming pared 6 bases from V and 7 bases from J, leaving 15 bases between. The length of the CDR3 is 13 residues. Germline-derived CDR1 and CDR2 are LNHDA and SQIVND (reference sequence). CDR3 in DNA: TGTGCCAGTAGGATTACAGGGTTCGGTGAAGCTTTCTTT. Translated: CASRITGFGEAFF.

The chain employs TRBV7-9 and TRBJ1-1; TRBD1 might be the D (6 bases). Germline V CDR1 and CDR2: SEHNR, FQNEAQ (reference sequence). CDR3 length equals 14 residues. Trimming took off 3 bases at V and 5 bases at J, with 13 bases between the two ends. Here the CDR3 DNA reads TGTGCCAGCAGCTTGGGCCCACAGGGAACTGAAGCTTTCTTT. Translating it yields CASSLGPQGTEAFF.

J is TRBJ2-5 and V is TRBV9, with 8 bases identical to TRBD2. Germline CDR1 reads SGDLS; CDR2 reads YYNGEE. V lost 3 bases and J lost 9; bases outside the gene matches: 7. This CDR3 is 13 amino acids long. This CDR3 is CASSASGRVAQYF. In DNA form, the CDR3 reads TGTGCCAGCAGCGCAAGCGGGAGAGTGGCCCAGTACTTC.

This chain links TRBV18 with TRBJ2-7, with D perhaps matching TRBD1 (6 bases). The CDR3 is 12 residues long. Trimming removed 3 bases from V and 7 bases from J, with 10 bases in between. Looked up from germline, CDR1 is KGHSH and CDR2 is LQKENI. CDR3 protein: CASSPEGGEQYF. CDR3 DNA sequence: TGTGCCAGCTCACCTGAAGGGGGAGAGCAGTACTTC.

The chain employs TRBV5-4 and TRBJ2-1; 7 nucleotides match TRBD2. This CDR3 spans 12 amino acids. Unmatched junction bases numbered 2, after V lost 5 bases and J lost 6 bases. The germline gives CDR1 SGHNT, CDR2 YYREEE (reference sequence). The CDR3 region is CASRERGNEQFF. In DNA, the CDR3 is TGTGCCAGCAGGGAGCGGGGCAATGAGCAGTTCTTC.

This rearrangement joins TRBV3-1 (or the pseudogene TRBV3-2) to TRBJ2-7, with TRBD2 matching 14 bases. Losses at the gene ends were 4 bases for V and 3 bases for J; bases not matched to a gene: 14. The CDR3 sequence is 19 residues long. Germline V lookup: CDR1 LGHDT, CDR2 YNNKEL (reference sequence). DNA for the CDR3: TGTGCCAGCAGCCCTTTCGCCGGGACTAGCGGGAGATGTGTCTACGAGCAGTACTTC. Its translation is CASSPFAGTSGRCVYEQYF.

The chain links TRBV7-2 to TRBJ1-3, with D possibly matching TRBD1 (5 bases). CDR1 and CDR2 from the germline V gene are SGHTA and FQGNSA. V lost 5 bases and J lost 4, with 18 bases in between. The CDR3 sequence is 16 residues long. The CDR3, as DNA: TGTGCCAGCAGCCCCGAAGGGGTCGTAGTGGGAAACACCATATATTTT. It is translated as CASSPEGVVVGNTIYF.

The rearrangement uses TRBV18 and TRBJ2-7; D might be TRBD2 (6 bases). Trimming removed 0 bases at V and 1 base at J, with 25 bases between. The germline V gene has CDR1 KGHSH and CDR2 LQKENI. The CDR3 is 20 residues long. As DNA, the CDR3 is TGTGCCAGCTCACCACCTCCGGGACTCCCGTTACCTTCCTCATCCTACGAGCAGTACTTC. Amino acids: CASSPPPGLPLPSSSYEQYF.

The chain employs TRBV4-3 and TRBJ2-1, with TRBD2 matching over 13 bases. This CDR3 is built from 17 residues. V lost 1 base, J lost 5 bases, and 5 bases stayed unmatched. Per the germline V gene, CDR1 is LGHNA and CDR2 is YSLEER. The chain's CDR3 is CASSQVLLAGGDNEQFF. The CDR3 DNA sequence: TGCGCCAGCAGCCAAGTCCTACTAGCGGGAGGGGACAATGAGCAGTTCTTC.

The CDR3 DNA sequence: TGTGCCAGCAGCTTATCAGGACAGGGGGCCAACGTCCTGACTTTC. It encodes CASSLSGQGANVLTF. The chain joins TRBV7-7 to TRBJ2-6; D perhaps matches TRBD1 (6 bases). This CDR3 has 15 amino acids. The V gene's germline CDR1 is SSHAT and CDR2 FNYEAQ (reference sequence). V lost 2 bases to trimming and J lost 4 bases, with 9 bases between them.